The 13 T cell receptor beta chains listed next were all sequenced from one sample in a study of glioma-infiltrating T cells after dendritic cell vaccination. Produced via immunoSEQ multiplex PCR; TCRdb's table is partial and in-frame only. The sample lists 80,000 to 100,000 clones; 79% were seen once. Sequencing used blood, obtained before dendritic cell vaccination. The receptor source for this set is a human donor with glioblastoma.

The gene calls are TRBV11-2 and TRBJ1-1; D remains ambiguous. The V gene lost 1 base and the J gene lost 6 bases, with 15 bases spanning the gap. Germline-derived CDR1 and CDR2 are SGHAT and FQNNGV. The CDR3 loop spans 15 amino acids. In DNA form, the CDR3 reads TGTGCCAGCAGCTTAGTGCCCGAGGGTGGTTCTGAAGCTTTCTTT. Translation gives CASSLVPEGGSEAFF.

This clone occurred a few times. This CDR3 reads CASSLIGWASGNTIYF. For the CDR3, the DNA is TGTGCCAGTAGTCTTATAGGCTGGGCCTCTGGAAACACCATATATTTT. The chain carries TRBV19 and TRBJ1-3; D uncertain. Germline lookup yields CDR1 LNHDA and CDR2 SQIVND (reference sequence). The CDR3 consists of 16 residues. V was clipped by 5 bases and J by 0 bases, with 14 bases between them.

A few counts support this clone. The V call is TRBV19, the J call TRBJ1-5; D might be TRBD1 (5 bases). V was clipped by 5 bases and J by 6 bases, with 17 bases between them. From germline, CDR1 is LNHDA and CDR2 SQIVND (reference sequence). This CDR3 has 15 residues. CDR3 sequence reads: CASSPSAGYGQPQHF. The CDR3 DNA reads TGTGCCAGTAGTCCGTCAGCAGGGTATGGTCAGCCCCAGCATTTT.

The chain recombines TRBV19 with TRBJ2-1; tentative D call: TRBD2 (7 bases). This CDR3 spans 18 amino acids. V was clipped by 4 bases and J by 4 bases, with 23 bases between them. Germline V gene sequence: CDR1 LNHDA, CDR2 SQIVND (reference sequence). The CDR3 DNA follows: TGTGCCAGTAGTAGCCGCAGGGGAGGAGGGAGGGTATACAATGAGCAGTTCTTC. Protein product: CASSSRRGGGRVYNEQFF.

V gene TRBV2 combines with J gene TRBJ2-7, with TRBD1 matching 8 bases. The CDR3 runs 18 residues. With V trimmed by 0 bases and J by 2 bases, 12 bases remained unmatched. CDR1 and CDR2 from the germline V gene are SNHLY and FYNNEI. The CDR3 loop reads CASSEAVSGQGATYEQYF. CDR3 in DNA: TGTGCCAGCAGTGAAGCAGTCTCGGGGCAGGGGGCTACCTACGAGCAGTACTTC.

The chain joins TRBV27 to TRBJ2-7; no clear D gene. Germline CDR1 reads MNHEY; CDR2 reads SMNVEV (reference sequence). V gave up 6 bases and J gave up 3 bases, with 6 bases separating them. The CDR3 spans 11 residues. The DNA of the CDR3 is TGTGCCAGCAGGTCGGGCTACGAGCAGTACTTC. This translates into CASRSGYEQYF.

This clone was counted a few times. The chain recombines TRBV6-4 with TRBJ1-2, with 10 bases matching TRBD1. The CDR3 is 14 residues long. The ends lost 6 bases at V and 8 bases at J; junction bases unmatched: 9. Germline V gene data show CDR1 as MRHNA and CDR2 as SNTAGT. The chain's CDR3 is CASRELWTGGGYTF. The CDR3 nucleotides are TGTGCCAGCAGGGAGTTGTGGACAGGGGGAGGCTACACCTTC.

Notes on this clone: Other DNA sequences in this sample translate to the same CDR3. The DNA for the CDR3 is TGTGCCAGCAGCTTAGTGATGGGGCCAACTGAAGCTTTCTTT. Translating it yields CASSLVMGPTEAFF. The gene calls are TRBV7-9 and TRBJ1-1; tentatively, D is TRBD1 (5 bases). Between the trimmed V and J ends, which lost 1 base and 5 bases, there was a span of 11 bases. The CDR3 has 14 residues. Per the germline V gene, CDR1 is SEHNR and CDR2 is FQNEAQ (reference sequence). Full variable domain (outside the CDR3, taken from reference TRBV7-9 and TRBJ1-1): DTGVSQNPRHKITKRGQNVTFRCDPISEHNRLYWYRQTLGQGPEFLTYFQNEAQLEKSRLLSDRFSAERPKGSFSTLEIQRTEQGDSAMYLCASSLVMGPTEAFFGQGTRLTVV.

This clone has only a few counts. The CDR3 is CASSIDQVSYGYTF. As DNA, the CDR3 is TGTGCCAGTAGTATAGATCAGGTCTCCTATGGCTACACCTTC. V and J are TRBV19 and TRBJ1-2; D is ambiguous. CDR3 length equals 14 residues. Germline loops: CDR1 LNHDA, CDR2 SQIVND (reference sequence). V lost 0 bases and J 4 bases, leaving 9 bases between the germline ends.

The chain combines TRBV4-2 with TRBJ2-2, with D perhaps TRBD2 (7 bases). Looked up from germline, CDR1 is LGHNA and CDR2 is YNFKEQ. The CDR3 is made up of 16 amino acids. The ends were cut back, 0 bases at V and 7 bases at J, with 15 bases in the middle. The CDR3: CASSQDPGGRSGELFF. CDR3 DNA: TGTGCCAGCAGCCAAGATCCCGGGGGGCGGAGCGGGGAGCTGTTTTTT.

The CDR3 coding sequence is TGTGCCAGCAGTCTGGACAGGGGATTACCTGAAGCTTTCTTT. Translated: CASSLDRGLPEAFF. The chain links TRBV6-1 to TRBJ1-1; 9 bases are a match to TRBD1. V trimming: 5 bases; J trimming: 6 bases; junction bases outside the gene matches: 7. CDR1 and CDR2 from the germline V gene are MNHNS and SASEGT. The CDR3 extends over 14 amino acids.

This clone showed up just once. V and J are TRBV10-3 and TRBJ2-3; 12 bases align to TRBD2. CDR3 length equals 23 residues. The germline CDR1 and CDR2 sequences are ENHRY and SYGVKD. The V gene end was trimmed by 0 bases and the J gene end by 4 bases; junction bases not matched to a gene: 23. CDR3 residues: CAISESFRRGQGASSGRADTQYF. The CDR3 region has the DNA TGTGCCATCAGTGAGTCGTTTCGTCGGGGACAGGGAGCTTCTAGCGGGAGGGCAGATACGCAGTATTTT.

There are a few counts of this clone. J is TRBJ2-1 and V is TRBV5-4, with 12 bases that match TRBD2. The V gene end was trimmed by 4 bases and the J gene end by 7 bases; junction bases not matched to a gene: 6. Per germline, CDR1 SGHNT and CDR2 YYREEE (reference sequence). The CDR3 has 15 residues. CDR3 sequence: CASSPGTSGLNEQFF. CDR3 bases: TGTGCCAGCAGCCCCGGGACTAGCGGGTTGAATGAGCAGTTCTTC. The whole variable domain, remainder taken from reference TRBV5-4 and TRBJ2-1, is ETGVTQSPTHLIKTRGQQVTLRCSSQSGHNTVSWYQQALGQGPQFIFQYYREEENGRGNFPPRFSGLQFPNYSSELNVNALELDDSALYLCASSPGTSGLNEQFFGPGTRLTVL.